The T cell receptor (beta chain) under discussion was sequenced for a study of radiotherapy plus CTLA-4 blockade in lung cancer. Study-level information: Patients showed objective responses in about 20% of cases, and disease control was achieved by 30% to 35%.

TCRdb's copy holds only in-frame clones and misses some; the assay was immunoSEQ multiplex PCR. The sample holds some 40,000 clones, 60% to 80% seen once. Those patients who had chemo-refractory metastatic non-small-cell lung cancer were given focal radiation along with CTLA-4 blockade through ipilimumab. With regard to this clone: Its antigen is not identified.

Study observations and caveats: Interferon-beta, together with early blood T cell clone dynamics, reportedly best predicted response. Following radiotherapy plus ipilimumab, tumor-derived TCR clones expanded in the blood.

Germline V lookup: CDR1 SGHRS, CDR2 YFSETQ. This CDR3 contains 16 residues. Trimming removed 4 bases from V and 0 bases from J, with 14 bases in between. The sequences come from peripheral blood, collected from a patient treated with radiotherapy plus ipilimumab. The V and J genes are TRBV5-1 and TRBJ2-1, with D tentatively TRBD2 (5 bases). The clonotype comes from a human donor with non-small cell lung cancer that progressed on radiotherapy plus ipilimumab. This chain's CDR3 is CASSAQAAGSYNEQFF. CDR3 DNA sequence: TGCGCCAGCAGCGCGCAAGCGGCCGGCTCCTACAATGAGCAGTTCTTC.